The 28 T cell receptor beta chains reported below all come from one sample, sequenced in a study of cytomegalovirus exposure and HLA in healthy donors. 60 Vbeta and 13 Jbeta primers were used in PCR. Assay: immunoSEQ multiplex PCR; the TCRdb copy retains only in-frame clones and omits some. The sample records approximately 88,000 clones, over 60% being singletons. What was sequenced was PBMCs. The receptor source for this set is a man younger than 45 in good health and CMV-seronegative.

This sequence joins TRBV5-1 and TRBJ1-3, with 7 bases fitting TRBD1. The germline V gene encodes CDR1 SGHRS and CDR2 YFSETQ. V shed 7 bases, J shed 0 bases, and the junction held 4 bases outside the gene matches. CDR3 length: 14 residues. CDR3: CASGAGGSGNTIYF. CDR3 nucleotides: TGCGCCAGCGGAGCAGGGGGCTCTGGAAACACCATATATTTT.

The chain links TRBV7-9 to TRBJ2-3; no clear D gene. The CDR3 is 14 amino acids. CDR1 and CDR2 from the germline V gene are SEHNR and FQNEAQ (reference sequence). With 3 bases removed from V and 1 base from J, the gap between germline ends came to 8 bases. CDR3 nucleotides: TGTGCCAGCAGCTTGGGCTACCGCACAGATACGCAGTATTTT. Translation: CASSLGYRTDTQYF.

Worth noting for this clone: The germline gene is not matched at one end of the junction; a read error may be the cause. This chain joins TRBV7-7 and TRBJ2-1, with D perhaps TRBD1 or TRBD2 (5 bases each). This CDR3 has 15 amino acids. Germline CDR1 and CDR2: SSHAT and FNYEAQ (reference sequence). The CDR3 spells CASSLDRPGLGEQFF. The CDR3 nucleotides read TGTGCTAGCAGCTTAGACAGACCAGGACTCGGTGAGCAGTTCTTC.

The rearrangement uses TRBV6-5 and TRBJ1-3, with D unclear. V gave up 7 bases and J gave up 0 bases, with 7 bases separating them. The germline V gene encodes CDR1 MNHEY and CDR2 SVGAGI. This CDR3 comprises 13 residues. CDR3 amino acids: CASMGFSGNTIYF. The CDR3 bases are TGTGCCAGCATGGGCTTCTCTGGAAACACCATATATTTT.

Only a few counts were recorded for this clone. The same CDR3 can be traced to other DNA sequences in this sample. V and J are TRBV13 and TRBJ1-2, with 8 bases that match TRBD1. V trimming: 8 bases; J trimming: 1 base; junction bases outside the gene matches: 15. The CDR3 consists of 17 residues. Germline V lookup: CDR1 PRHDT, CDR2 FYEKMQ (reference sequence). CDR3 region: CASRHRGAGDHNYGYTF. The CDR3 DNA is TGTGCCAGCCGACACAGGGGGGCGGGGGACCATAACTATGGCTACACCTTC.

V and J are TRBV18 and TRBJ2-7; D might be TRBD1 (6 bases). This CDR3 is built from 15 residues. V was pared by 4 bases and J by 4 bases, with 17 bases between. Germline CDR1 and CDR2: KGHSH and LQKENI. CDR3 region: CASSRGPPDLYEQYF. CDR3 DNA sequence: TGTGCCAGCTCACGGGGGCCCCCCGACTTATACGAGCAGTACTTC.

The genes are TRBV19 and TRBJ1-2; 7 bases line up with TRBD1. Losses at the gene ends were 6 bases for V and 5 bases for J; bases not matched to a gene: 12. Germline lookup yields CDR1 LNHDA and CDR2 SQIVND (reference sequence). The CDR3 sequence is 15 residues long. CDR3 coding DNA: TGTGCCAGTAGCCGGACAGGAGGGTATTGGTATGGCTACACCTTC. Residues: CASSRTGGYWYGYTF.

The chain uses TRBV7-9 and TRBJ2-5, with TRBD1 identical over 7 bases. The DNA end is more similar to TRBJ2-7, so the J call may be wrong. The CDR3 sequence is 14 residues long. Looked up from germline, CDR1 is SEHNR and CDR2 is FQNEAQ (reference sequence). Written as DNA, the CDR3 is TGTGCCAGCAGCACTCGACAGGGTCCCTACGAGCAGTACTTC. Translating it yields CASSTRQGPYEQYF.

The chain recombines TRBV27 with TRBJ2-5; D may be TRBD2 (5 bases). The V gene lost 4 bases and the J gene lost 7 bases, with 13 bases spanning the gap. In germline, CDR1 is MNHEY, CDR2 SMNVEV (reference sequence). The CDR3 runs 13 residues. The DNA of the CDR3 is TGTGCCAGCAGTTGGAAAATCCGGGGGACCCAGTACTTC. It translates to CASSWKIRGTQYF.

This clone was observed a single time. The rearrangement joins TRBV28 to TRBJ1-2; D is unclear. Trimming stripped 6 bases from V and 6 bases from J, with 14 bases between. This CDR3 spans 13 amino acids. Germline assignment: CDR1 MDHEN and CDR2 SYDVKM. DNA for the CDR3: TGTGCCAGCAGATACCCCGGCGGTCATGGCTACACCTTC. It specifies CASRYPGGHGYTF.

This clone was seen only a few times. The chain recombines TRBV7-9 with TRBJ2-2; 8 nucleotides match TRBD2. The ends lost 1 base at V and 7 bases at J; junction bases unmatched: 5. Germline V CDR1 and CDR2: SEHNR, FQNEAQ (reference sequence). CDR3 length equals 15 residues. The CDR3 loop reads CASSLGAGASGELFF. DNA of the CDR3: TGTGCCAGCAGCTTAGGAGCGGGGGCTAGCGGGGAGCTGTTTTTT.

The chain couples TRBV27 to TRBJ2-5; TRBD1 agrees at 7 bases. Per the germline V gene, CDR1 is MNHEY and CDR2 is SMNVEV (reference sequence). The CDR3 has 14 residues. The V gene end was trimmed by 4 bases and the J gene end by 5 bases; junction bases not matched to a gene: 7. The CDR3 loop is CASSSVTGEETQYF. CDR3 coding DNA: TGTGCCAGCAGTTCAGTCACAGGGGAGGAGACCCAGTACTTC.

This clone was observed once. The chain uses TRBV10-3 and TRBJ2-5; 11 bases agree with TRBD1. This CDR3 contains 14 residues. V shed 6 bases and J 4 bases; nucleotides not matched to a gene: 4. Germline CDR1 and CDR2: ENHRY and SYGVKD. This CDR3 is CAIRGTGGAETQYF. CDR3 nucleotides: TGTGCCATCAGAGGGACAGGGGGGGCAGAGACCCAGTACTTC.

Concerning this clone: One junction end does not reproduce the germline sequence, and a read error may be involved. The chain couples TRBV7-9 to TRBJ2-7; D might be TRBD2 (5 bases). The germline gives CDR1 SEHNR, CDR2 FQNEAQ (reference sequence). The CDR3 extends over 15 amino acids. CDR3 in amino acids: CSSTPAGNLGREQYF. CDR3 nucleotides: TGTTCCAGCACCCCAGCCGGGAACCTGGGCCGCGAGCAGTACTTC.

This clone has a handful of counts. V is TRBV5-4 and J is TRBJ1-1, with D unclear. This CDR3 region has 15 residues. V lost 0 bases to trimming and J lost 0 bases, with 9 bases between them. Germline CDR1 reads SGHNT; CDR2 reads YYREEE (reference sequence). CDR3 nucleotide sequence: TGTGCCAGCAGCTTGGGAGGGCCGCTGAACACTGAAGCTTTCTTT. As protein: CASSLGGPLNTEAFF. The complete variable domain, with remaining parts taken from reference TRBV5-4 and TRBJ1-1, reads ETGVTQSPTHLIKTRGQQVTLRCSSQSGHNTVSWYQQALGQGPQFIFQYYREEENGRGNFPPRFSGLQFPNYSSELNVNALELDDSALYLCASSLGGPLNTEAFFGQGTRLTVV.

Only a few counts were recorded for this clone. This rearrangement joins TRBV19 to TRBJ1-5; D is unresolved. The CDR3 loop spans 13 amino acids. CDR1 is LNHDA, CDR2 SQIVND, per germline (reference sequence). Between the trimmed V and J ends, which lost 0 bases and 9 bases, there was a span of 9 bases. This chain's CDR3 is CASSIDLPWPQHF. CDR3 nucleotides: TGTGCCAGTAGTATAGATCTCCCTTGGCCCCAGCATTTT.

This clone turned up a few times. The chain recombines TRBV28 with TRBJ1-1; 9 bases are a match to TRBD1. The CDR3 has 17 residues. Germline V gene sequence: CDR1 MDHEN, CDR2 SYDVKM. V lost 1 base, J lost 3 bases, and 9 bases stayed unmatched. The chain's CDR3 is CASSLSSGGTGHTEAFF. In nucleotides, the CDR3 is TGTGCCAGCAGTTTATCTTCTGGGGGGACAGGGCACACTGAAGCTTTCTTT.

This clone came up a few times. The chain couples TRBV30 to TRBJ1-1; D gene uncertain. V lost 4 bases to trimming and J lost 4 bases, with 13 bases between them. Germline V CDR1 and CDR2: GTSNPN, SVGIG (reference sequence). The CDR3 covers 13 residues. CDR3 coding DNA: TGTGCCTGGAATTTAGGAGGAGTCACTGAAGCTTTCTTT. Translating it yields CAWNLGGVTEAFF. Variable domain in full (rest from reference TRBV30 and TRBJ1-1): SQTIHQWPATLVQPVGSPLSLECTVEGTSNPNLYWYRQAAGRGLQLLFYSVGIGQISSEVPQNLSASRPQDRQFILSSKKLLLSDSGFYLCAWNLGGVTEAFFGQGTRLTVV.

This chain uses TRBV19 with TRBJ2-3; 9 bases fit TRBD2. CDR3 length: 15 amino acids. Germline V gives CDR1 LNHDA, CDR2 SQIVND (reference sequence). J was trimmed by 3 bases and V by 4 bases; bases with no gene match: 5. CDR3 residues: CASSRAGGQTDTQYF. Written as DNA, the CDR3 is TGTGCCAGTAGTAGAGCGGGAGGACAGACAGATACGCAGTATTTT.

The V gene is TRBV5-6, the J gene TRBJ2-3; a weak D match, TRBD2 (5 bases). The CDR3 runs 14 residues. Germline CDR1 and CDR2: SGHDT and YYEEEE. V was clipped by 4 bases and J by 2 bases, with 11 bases between them. Here the CDR3 reads CASSGGLFTDTQYF. In nucleotides, the CDR3 is TGTGCCAGCAGCGGCGGACTCTTCACAGATACGCAGTATTTT.

In this sample, this clone turned up a few times. J is TRBJ2-3 and V is TRBV19, with TRBD2 identical over 9 bases. CDR1 and CDR2 from the germline V gene are LNHDA and SQIVND (reference sequence). The V segment lost 6 bases and the J segment 3 bases; nucleotides outside the gene matches: 7. The CDR3 consists of 15 residues. CDR3 sequence reads: CASRSIAGETDTQYF. The CDR3 DNA sequence: TGTGCCAGTAGGTCTATAGCGGGAGAGACAGATACGCAGTATTTT.

The chain employs TRBV6-5 and TRBJ1-2; maybe TRBD1 (5 bases). CDR3 length equals 12 residues. Germline CDR1 and CDR2: MNHEY and SVGAGI. V was cut by 2 bases and J by 4 bases, with 5 bases left in between. The CDR3 loop reads CASSYDSYGYTF. As DNA, the CDR3 is TGTGCCAGCAGTTACGACAGCTATGGCTACACCTTC.

The V call is TRBV19, the J call TRBJ1-5; the D is unclear. The germline V gene has CDR1 LNHDA and CDR2 SQIVND (reference sequence). This CDR3 is built from 16 residues. V was cut by 1 base and J by 2 bases, with 12 bases left in between. CDR3 sequence: CASSIGWGGGNQPQHF. The DNA of the CDR3 is TGTGCCAGTAGTATAGGATGGGGAGGAGGCAATCAGCCCCAGCATTTT. The full variable domain, its missing parts supplied by reference TRBV19 and TRBJ1-5, is DGGITQSPKYLFRKEGQNVTLSCEQNLNHDAMYWYRQDPGQGLRLIYYSQIVNDFQKGDIAEGYSVSREKKESFPLTVTSAQKNPTAFYLCASSIGWGGGNQPQHFGDGTRLSIL.

This chain joins TRBV7-9 and TRBJ1-5; D perhaps matches TRBD1 (5 bases). The ends were cut back, 5 bases at V and 5 bases at J, with 16 bases in the middle. Per the germline V gene, CDR1 is SEHNR and CDR2 is FQNEAQ (reference sequence). The CDR3 consists of 15 residues. The CDR3 nucleotides read TGTGCCAGCAGCCGGGGGGGACGGATAGATCAGCCCCAGCATTTT. Translated, it gives CASSRGGRIDQPQHF.

J is TRBJ2-1 and V is TRBV6-1; TRBD1 might be the D (5 bases). Germline CDR1 MNHNS, CDR2 SASEGT. The CDR3 has 13 amino acids. The ends were cut back, 4 bases at V and 6 bases at J, with 10 bases in the middle. In DNA form, the CDR3 reads TGTGCCAGCAGTGGGGGCTCCCTCAATGAGCAGTTCTTC. Its protein is CASSGGSLNEQFF.

The chain couples TRBV5-1 to TRBJ2-1, with a weak D call TRBD1 (7 bases). Germline V lookup: CDR1 SGHRS, CDR2 YFSETQ. The V gene lost 4 bases and the J gene lost 3 bases, with 11 bases spanning the gap. The CDR3 length is 14 residues. This CDR3 is CASSGGDSYNEQFF. The CDR3 DNA reads as TGCGCCAGCAGCGGAGGGGACAGCTACAATGAGCAGTTCTTC.

The chain uses TRBV7-9 and TRBJ2-2, with no clear D. Germline values: CDR1 SEHNR, CDR2 FQNEAQ (reference sequence). The germline V and J ends were trimmed by 1 base and 2 bases, with 5 bases remaining between them. The CDR3 runs to 14 residues. The CDR3 region is CASSLDINTGELFF. The CDR3 bases are TGTGCCAGCAGCTTAGATATCAACACCGGGGAGCTGTTTTTT.

The chain carries TRBV2 and TRBJ1-1; 7 nucleotides align to TRBD1. Trimming cost V 5 bases and J 4 bases; bases outside gene matches: 10. The germline CDR1 and CDR2 sequences are SNHLY and FYNNEI. There are 15 residues in the CDR3. Here the CDR3 DNA reads TGTGCCAGCAGTAACCCCAGGGGGGTAGGCACTGAAGCTTTCTTT. It yields the protein CASSNPRGVGTEAFF.